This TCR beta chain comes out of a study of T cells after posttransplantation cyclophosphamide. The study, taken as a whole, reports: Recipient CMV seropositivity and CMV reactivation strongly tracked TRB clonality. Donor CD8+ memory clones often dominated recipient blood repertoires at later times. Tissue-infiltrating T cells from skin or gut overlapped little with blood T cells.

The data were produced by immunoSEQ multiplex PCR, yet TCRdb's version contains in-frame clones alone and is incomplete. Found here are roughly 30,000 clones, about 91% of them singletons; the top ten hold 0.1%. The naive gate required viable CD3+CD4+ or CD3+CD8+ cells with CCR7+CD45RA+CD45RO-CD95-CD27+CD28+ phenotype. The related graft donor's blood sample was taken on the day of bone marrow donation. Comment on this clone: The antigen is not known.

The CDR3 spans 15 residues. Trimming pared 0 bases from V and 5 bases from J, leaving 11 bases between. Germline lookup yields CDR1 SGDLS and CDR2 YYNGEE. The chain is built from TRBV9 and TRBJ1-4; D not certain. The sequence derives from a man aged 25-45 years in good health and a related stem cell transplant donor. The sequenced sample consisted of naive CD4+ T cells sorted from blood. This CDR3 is CASSVATGGNEKLFF. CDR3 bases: TGTGCCAGCAGCGTAGCTACCGGAGGAAATGAAAAACTGTTTTTT. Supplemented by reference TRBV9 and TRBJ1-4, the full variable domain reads DSGVTQTPKHLITATGQRVTLRCSPRSGDLSVYWYQQSLDQGLQFLIQYYNGEERAKGNILERFSAQQFPDLHSELNLSSLELGDSALYFCASSVATGGNEKLFFGSGTQLSVL.